This T cell receptor beta chain was found in a study of T cell responses to AZD1222 COVID-19 vaccine (dated by TCRdb to the early 2020s). With regard to the full study: A total of 233 trial participants underwent TCR sequencing, of whom approximately 210 received two doses of AZD1222 and some 26 received two doses of the MenACWY control vaccine. Trial participants were enrolled by age into subgroups of 18-55, 56-69 and 70-plus years, and around 140, 26 and 57 TCR-sequenced participants, respectively, were included in these subgroups.

As for this clone: Its antigen specificity is not known. Base qualities were left out, and no much larger clone turns up one base away.

The cysteine opens and the phenylalanine closes a CDR3 of 15 amino acids. Only the CDR3 part of the read is kept: 45 bases, read in frame from the first base. As encoded in the germline V gene, CDR1 is MNHEY while CDR2 is SVGAGI. V trim: 5 bases; J trim: 2 bases; unmatched bases: 7. The CDR3 regions of human TCRbeta chains were analyzed by immunosequencing. The original pipeline was this. Repertoire TCRs were matched against a reference library of SARS-CoV-2-specific TCRs generated with the MIRA antigen-specificity platform. Breadth meant the fraction of unique TCRs that were SARS-CoV-2-associated, whereas depth meant the fraction of total T cells that were SARS-CoV-2-associated. Using the MIRA data, every spike-specific TCR was mapped to the spike region that the TCR reacted to and assigned to either a CD4 or a CD8 class. Log10-transformed breadth and depth values were compared by one-way ANOVA with Sidak's multiple comparisons tests. TCRdb took over this immuneACCESS table, retaining in-frame rearrangements with V and J assigned. Such tables are incomplete; in checked studies, under half of the missing clones stem from an unresolved V gene, and the remainder is unexplained. The DNA gave D and trimming, while V, J and clone size come from that table. This sample holds approximately 120,000 clones; 80% to 90% were observed only once. The ten largest clones add up to roughly a quarter of the sample.

The time point label of this sample denotes: about 28 days (+/-7) after the second vaccine dose. Because spike-specific TCR depth and breadth did not differ between the two schedules, AZD1222 recipients who got a second dose at roughly 4 weeks were pooled with those who got a second dose at roughly 12 weeks. The vaccinee samples were drawn from two UK trials, COV001 and COV002, one of which was a single-blind randomized controlled phase 2/3 trial testing AZD1222 (ChAdOx1 nCoV-19) in healthy adults. For TCRbeta chain sequencing, PBMC samples from trial participants were taken at day 0 and at day 28 after the second dose. Overall results and qualifications from the work: After two AZD1222 doses, spike-specific TCR breadth and depth were significantly higher than at day 0 and than in MenACWY recipients. Most participants were white British and females outnumbered males, and the authors suggested that clonal diversity may have been underestimated. Because no day 14 peak-response samples were available, repertoires were characterized only after the peak T cell response. The vaccine-associated CD4 TCRs covered the entire spike protein, and the dominant responses fell in regions 160-218 and 743-854. Only five or six AZD1222 recipients were SARS-CoV-2 seropositive at baseline, limiting conclusions about previously exposed vaccinees. Epitopes outside the regions mutated in the B.1.351 and B.1.1.7 variants were reportedly recognized by nearly half of the unique spike-specific TCRs. In the small 56-69-year group, the increase in depth fell short of significance, most likely because of low power.

This TCR came from an adult who received the AZD1222 COVID-19 vaccine. The sample in question was peripheral blood, obtained 28 days after the second AZD1222 dose. The rearrangement joined TRBV6-5 to TRBJ1-2, with 8 central nucleotides matching TRBD1. The CDR3 reads CASSKEGQGNYGYTF. The DNA sequence is TGTGCCAGCAGTAAGGAAGGACAGGGAAACTATGGCTACACCTTC.